This TCR beta chain is drawn from a study of blood T cell repertoires in COVID-19. The wider study: The origin of the acute and convalescent COVID-19 samples was the United States, Italy and Spain. PBMCs, B-cell-depleted T cells, or T cells provided the cDNA or gDNA that made up the material.

Germline CDR1 is MNHEY and CDR2 is SVGAGI. Between the trimmed V and J ends, which lost 4 bases and 11 bases, there was a span of 21 bases. The CDR3 has 15 amino acids. The data were produced by immunoSEQ multiplex PCR, yet TCRdb's version contains in-frame clones alone and is incomplete. The sample lists hundreds of thousands of clones, 80% to 90% occurring once. Cohort 3 donors were reported recovered after two negative PCRs, clearance, or symptom resolution. This chain joins TRBV6-5 and TRBJ1-5; TRBD1 might be the D (6 bases). This TCR was recovered from a man aged 25 to 40 who had recovered from COVID-19. The sequenced sample was PBMCs or T cells enriched from blood (not recorded which). This CDR3 is CASSSTGQKRRTQHF. CDR3 coding DNA: TGTGCCAGCAGTTCAACCGGACAGAAAAGGAGGACCCAGCATTTT.